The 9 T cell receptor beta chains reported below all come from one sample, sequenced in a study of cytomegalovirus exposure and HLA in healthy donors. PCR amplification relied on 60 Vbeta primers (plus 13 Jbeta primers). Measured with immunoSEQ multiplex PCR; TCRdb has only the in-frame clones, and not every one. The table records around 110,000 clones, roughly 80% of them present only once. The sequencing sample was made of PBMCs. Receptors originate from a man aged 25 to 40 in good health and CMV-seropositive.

The CDR3: CASSFSGVSDTQYF. CDR3 nucleotide sequence: TGTGCCAGCAGCTTTAGCGGGGTATCAGATACGCAGTATTTT. The genes are TRBV11-3 and TRBJ2-3, with 8 bases aligning to TRBD2. The CDR3 has 14 amino acids. Germline V gives CDR1 SGHNT, CDR2 YENEEA. The trim removed 3 bases at V and 4 bases at J, leaving 3 bases unmatched. The full variable domain, rest sourced from reference TRBV11-3 and TRBJ2-3, is EAGVVQSPRYKIIEKKQPVAFWCNPISGHNTLYWYLQNLGQGPELLIRYENEEAVDDSQLPKDRFSAERLKGVDSTLKIQPAELGDSAVYLCASSFSGVSDTQYFGPGTRLTVL.

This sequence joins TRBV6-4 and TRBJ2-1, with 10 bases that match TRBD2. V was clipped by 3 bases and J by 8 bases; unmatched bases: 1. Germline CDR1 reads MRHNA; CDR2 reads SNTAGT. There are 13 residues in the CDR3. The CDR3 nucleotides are TGTGCCAGCAGTGAGAGCGGGGGGGATGAGCAGTTCTTC. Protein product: CASSESGGDEQFF.

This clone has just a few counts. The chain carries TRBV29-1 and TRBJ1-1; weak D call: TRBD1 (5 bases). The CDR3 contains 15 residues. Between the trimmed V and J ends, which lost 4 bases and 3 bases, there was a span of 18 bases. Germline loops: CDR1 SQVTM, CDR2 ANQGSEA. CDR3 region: CSVGGSLDGYTEAFF. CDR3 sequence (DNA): TGCAGCGTTGGGGGCAGCCTCGATGGATACACTGAAGCTTTCTTT.

DNA of the CDR3: TGCGCCAGCAGCGGGGTACAGGGGACCGGGGAGCTGTTTTTT. It encodes CASSGVQGTGELFF. The chain joins TRBV5-1 to TRBJ2-2; 7 nucleotides align to TRBD1. CDR1 SGHRS and CDR2 YFSETQ come from the germline V gene. The CDR3 contains 14 residues. J gave up 5 bases and V 4 bases, and 5 bases lay outside the gene matches.

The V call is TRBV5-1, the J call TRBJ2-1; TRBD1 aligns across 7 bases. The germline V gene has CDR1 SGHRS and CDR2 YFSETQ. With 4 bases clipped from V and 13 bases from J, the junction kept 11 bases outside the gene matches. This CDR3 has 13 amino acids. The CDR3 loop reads CASSRQGTTDQFF. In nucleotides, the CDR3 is TGCGCCAGCAGCCGACAGGGAACCACCGATCAGTTCTTC.

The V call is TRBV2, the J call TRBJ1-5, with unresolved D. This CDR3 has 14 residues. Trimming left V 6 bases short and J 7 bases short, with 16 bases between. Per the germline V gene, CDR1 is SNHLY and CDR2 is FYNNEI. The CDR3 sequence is CASRPTATGQPQHF. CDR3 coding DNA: TGTGCCAGCAGACCTACCGCCACGGGACAGCCCCAGCATTTT.

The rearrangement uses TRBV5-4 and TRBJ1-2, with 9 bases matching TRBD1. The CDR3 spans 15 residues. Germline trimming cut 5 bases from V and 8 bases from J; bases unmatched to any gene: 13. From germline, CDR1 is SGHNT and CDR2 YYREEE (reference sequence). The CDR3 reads CASSYDRGGNRGYTF. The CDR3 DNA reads TGTGCCAGCAGTTACGACAGGGGGGGGAATCGGGGCTACACCTTC.

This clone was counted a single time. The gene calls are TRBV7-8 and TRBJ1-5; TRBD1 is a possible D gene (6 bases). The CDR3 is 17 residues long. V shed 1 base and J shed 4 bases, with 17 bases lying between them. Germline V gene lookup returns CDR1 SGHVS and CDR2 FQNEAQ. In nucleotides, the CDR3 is TGTGCCAGCAGCTTAGGTACTGGACAGAACAGGAATCAGCCCCAGCATTTT. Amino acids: CASSLGTGQNRNQPQHF.

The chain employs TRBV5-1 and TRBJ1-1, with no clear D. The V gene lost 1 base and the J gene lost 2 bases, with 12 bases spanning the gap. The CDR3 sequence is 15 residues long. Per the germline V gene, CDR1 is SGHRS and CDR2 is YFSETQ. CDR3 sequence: CASSLRQDLNTEAFF. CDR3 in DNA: TGCGCCAGCAGCTTGAGGCAGGATTTAAACACTGAAGCTTTCTTT.